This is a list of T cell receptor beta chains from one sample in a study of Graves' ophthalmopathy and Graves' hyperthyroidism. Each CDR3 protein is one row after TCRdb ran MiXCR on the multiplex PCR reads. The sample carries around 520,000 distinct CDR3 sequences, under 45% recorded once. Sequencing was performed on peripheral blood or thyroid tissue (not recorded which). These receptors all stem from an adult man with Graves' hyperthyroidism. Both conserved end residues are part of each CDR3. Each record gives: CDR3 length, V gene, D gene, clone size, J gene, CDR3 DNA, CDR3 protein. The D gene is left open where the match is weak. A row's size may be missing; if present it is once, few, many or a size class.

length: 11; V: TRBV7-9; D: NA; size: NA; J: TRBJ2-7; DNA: TGTGCCAGCAGCTTTACCGGGGAGCTGTACTTC; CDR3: CASSFTGELYF
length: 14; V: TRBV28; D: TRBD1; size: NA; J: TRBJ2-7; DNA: TGTGCCAGCAGTTCCAGACAGGGTCACGACGAGCAGTACTTC; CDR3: CASSSRQGHDEQYF
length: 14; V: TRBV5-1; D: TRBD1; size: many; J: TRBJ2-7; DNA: TGCGCCAGCAGCATAAGGACAGGAAACTACGAGCAGTACTTC; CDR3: CASSIRTGNYEQYF
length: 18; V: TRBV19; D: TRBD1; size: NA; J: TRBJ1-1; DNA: TGTGCCAGTAGGATAAGGACAGGTACTAGTGGCATGAACACTGAAGCTTTCTTT; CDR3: CASRIRTGTSGMNTEAFF
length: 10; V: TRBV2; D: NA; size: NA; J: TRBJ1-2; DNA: TGTGCCAGCAGTGATAGGGGTCTCACCTTC; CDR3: CASSDRGLTF
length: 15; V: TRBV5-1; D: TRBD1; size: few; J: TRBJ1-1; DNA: TGCGCCAGCAGCCTAAAACAGGGGCTGAACACTGAAGCTTTCTTT; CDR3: CASSLKQGLNTEAFF
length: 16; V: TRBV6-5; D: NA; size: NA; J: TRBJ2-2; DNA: TGTGCCAGCAGTTACTCCCTTTCGGGCCTGGGTGAGGAGCTGTTTTTT; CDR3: CASSYSLSGLGEELFF
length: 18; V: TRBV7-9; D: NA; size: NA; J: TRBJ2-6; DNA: TGTGCCAGCAGCTTAGGGAGCTACGAGCACTCTGGGGCCAACGTCCTGACTTTC; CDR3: CASSLGSYEHSGANVLTF
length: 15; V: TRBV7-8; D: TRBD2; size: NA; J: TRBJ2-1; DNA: TGTGCCAGCACCCCTCTAGCGGGAGAGGGCAATGAGCAGTTCTTC; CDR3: CASTPLAGEGNEQFF
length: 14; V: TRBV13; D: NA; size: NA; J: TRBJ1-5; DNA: TGTGCCAGCAGGGTAAGGGGGGGACTCCAGCCCCAGCATTTT; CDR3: CASRVRGGLQPQHF
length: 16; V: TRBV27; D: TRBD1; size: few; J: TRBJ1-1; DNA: TGTGCCAGCAGTTTAGCCCGGGACAGCATGAACACTGAAGCTTTCTTT; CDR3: CASSLARDSMNTEAFF
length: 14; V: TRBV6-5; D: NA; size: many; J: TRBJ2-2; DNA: TGTGCCACCACGTGGGACACATCCACCGGGGAGCTGTTTTTT; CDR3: CATTWDTSTGELFF
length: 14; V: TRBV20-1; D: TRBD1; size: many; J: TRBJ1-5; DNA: TGCAGTGCGACTGACAGGGCCAGCAATCAGCCCCAGCATTTT; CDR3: CSATDRASNQPQHF
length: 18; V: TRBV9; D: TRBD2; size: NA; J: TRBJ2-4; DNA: TGTGCCAGCAGCCCACGACTCGAGCGGGAGGGCCCCAAAAACATTCAGTACTTC; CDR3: CASSPRLEREGPKNIQYF
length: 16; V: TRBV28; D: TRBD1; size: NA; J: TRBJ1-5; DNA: TGTGCCAGCAGTTCGGACAGGGGGGTATTACACGAGCCCCAGCATTTT; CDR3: CASSSDRGVLHEPQHF
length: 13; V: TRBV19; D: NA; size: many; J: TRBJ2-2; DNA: TGTGCCGGTCAGGTTTCACCCGCCGGGGAGCTGTTTTTT; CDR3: CAGQVSPAGELFF
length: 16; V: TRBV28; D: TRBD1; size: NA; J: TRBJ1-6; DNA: TGTGCCAGCAGGACTTTGGACAGGGGCGATAATTCACCCCTCCACTTT; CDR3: CASRTLDRGDNSPLHF
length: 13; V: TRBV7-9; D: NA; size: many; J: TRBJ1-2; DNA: TGTGCCAGCAGCTTCGGGCAGGGGACCGGCTACACCTTC; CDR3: CASSFGQGTGYTF
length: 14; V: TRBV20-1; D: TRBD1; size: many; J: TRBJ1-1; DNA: TGCAGTGCGACTGGACAGGGAGGGAACACTGAAGCTTTCTTT; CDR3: CSATGQGGNTEAFF